The 17 T cell receptor beta chains below were found in one sample sequenced in a study of blood T cell repertoires in COVID-19. Produced via immunoSEQ multiplex PCR; TCRdb's table is partial and in-frame only. The sample lists fewer than 300,000 clones; about 87% were seen once. Material for sequencing was PBMCs or T cells enriched from blood (not recorded which). These receptor sequences come from a woman in her thirties or forties with acute COVID-19.

This clone was seen just once. The chain joins TRBV3-1 (or the pseudogene TRBV3-2) to TRBJ2-1; 11 positions match TRBD2. The CDR3 has 16 residues. CDR1 LGHDT and CDR2 YNNKEL come from the germline V gene (reference sequence). After removal of 2 bases from V and 4 bases from J, the junction contained 4 bases not matched to a gene. This CDR3 reads CASSQKLAGEYNEQFF. The CDR3 coding sequence is TGTGCCAGCAGCCAAAAACTAGCGGGAGAGTACAATGAGCAGTTCTTC.

The chain employs TRBV7-2 and TRBJ2-5, with D maybe TRBD2 (6 bases). CDR1 and CDR2 from the germline V gene are SGHTA and FQGNSA. V was clipped by 2 bases and J by 5 bases, with 6 bases between them. The CDR3 consists of 12 residues. The CDR3 bases are TGTGCCAGCAGCTTAAGCGGGGAGACCCAGTACTTC. It codes for CASSLSGETQYF.

V usage is TRBV13 and J usage is TRBJ2-1; 15 nucleotides agree with TRBD2. The CDR3 is 17 residues long. From germline, CDR1 is PRHDT and CDR2 FYEKMQ (reference sequence). V lost 4 bases and J lost 10; bases outside the gene matches: 11. The DNA for the CDR3 is TGTGCCAGCAGCTCGGGACTAGCGGGAGGCCAGTGGGGGGAGCAGTTCTTC. Its protein is CASSSGLAGGQWGEQFF.

This rearrangement joins TRBV7-3 to TRBJ2-3, with D possibly matching TRBD1 (5 bases). V lost 5 bases and J 3 bases, leaving 12 bases between the germline ends. The CDR3 is made up of 14 amino acids. Germline loops: CDR1 SGHTA, CDR2 FQGTGA. CDR3 nucleotide sequence: TGTGCCAGCAGCCGGGTAGGGGTAACAGATACGCAGTATTTT. It specifies CASSRVGVTDTQYF.

The chain employs TRBV28 and TRBJ2-2; 12 bases line up with TRBD1. Germline CDR1 and CDR2: MDHEN and SYDVKM. V lost 2 bases, J lost 6 bases, and 7 bases stayed unmatched. This CDR3 region has 17 residues. CDR3 region: CASSLGTGGADAGELFF. The CDR3 region has the DNA TGTGCCAGCAGTTTAGGGACAGGGGGCGCGGACGCCGGGGAGCTGTTTTTT.

The gene calls are TRBV27 and TRBJ1-5; no definite D call. Germline V CDR1 and CDR2: MNHEY, SMNVEV (reference sequence). The CDR3 has 16 amino acids. The V end was cut by 6 bases, the J end by 6 bases, with 21 bases between. CDR3 nucleotides: TGTGCCAGCAGCTTGAGGATCCCGGAGTACGGTCAGCCCCAGCATTTT. Translated, it gives CASSLRIPEYGQPQHF.

The chain has TRBV27 and TRBJ2-1; a weak D match, TRBD2 (6 bases). The CDR3 has 13 residues. V was pared by 5 bases and J by 8 bases, with 13 bases between. CDR1 and CDR2 from the germline V gene are MNHEY and SMNVEV (reference sequence). DNA of the CDR3: TGTGCCAGCAGTCTACGGAGGGAAGATGAGCAGTTCTTC. As protein: CASSLRREDEQFF.

The V call is TRBV18, the J call TRBJ2-3; 10 bases fit TRBD1. The CDR3 runs to 16 residues. With V trimmed by 4 bases and J by 1 base, 5 bases remained unmatched. Germline V gives CDR1 KGHSH, CDR2 LQKENI. CDR3 coding DNA: TGTGCCAGCTCACGACAGGGGGCCGGAGGCACAGATACGCAGTATTTT. This gives the protein CASSRQGAGGTDTQYF.

This chain uses TRBV10-2 with TRBJ1-2, with D possibly being TRBD1 (5 bases). CDR3 length: 15 residues. Germline loops: CDR1 WSHSY, CDR2 SAAADI. The V end was cut by 0 bases, the J end by 7 bases, with 15 bases between. The CDR3 loop reads CASSESDITPSGYTF. The CDR3 DNA reads TGCGCCAGCAGTGAGTCGGACATAACCCCCTCTGGCTACACCTTC.

V is TRBV11-2 and J is TRBJ1-1; D is possibly TRBD1 (5 bases). The ends were cut back, 1 base at V and 2 bases at J, with 14 bases in the middle. The CDR3 consists of 16 residues. CDR1 SGHAT and CDR2 FQNNGV come from the germline V gene. The CDR3 protein is CASSLVTGAANTEAFF. In nucleotides, the CDR3 is TGTGCCAGCAGCTTAGTTACAGGAGCCGCCAACACTGAAGCTTTCTTT.

CDR3: CASSQGTGQETQYF. CDR3 nucleotides: TGCGCCAGCAGCCAAGGGACAGGGCAAGAGACCCAGTACTTC. This chain connects TRBV4-1 to TRBJ2-5; TRBD1 agrees at 8 bases. The junction had 0 bases not matched to a gene; V was cut back by 1 base and J by 2 bases. Germline V gives CDR1 MGHRA, CDR2 YSYEKL. This CDR3 region has 14 residues.

This clone was detected a few times. V and J are TRBV19 and TRBJ1-4; TRBD1 aligns across 7 bases. This CDR3 is built from 14 residues. Germline V gene data show CDR1 as LNHDA and CDR2 as SQIVND (reference sequence). V lost 7 bases and J lost 4; bases outside the gene matches: 6. CDR3 nucleotides: TGTGCCAGTACCCCCCGGGACAGTAATGAAAAACTGTTTTTT. Translation: CASTPRDSNEKLFF.

This clone was found once. The rearrangement links TRBV3-1 (or the pseudogene TRBV3-2) to TRBJ2-3; D possibly corresponds to TRBD2 (6 bases). Germline CDR1 LGHDT, CDR2 YNNKEL (reference sequence). CDR3 length: 16 amino acids. The V and J ends lost 4 bases and 2 bases respectively, with 16 bases between them. CDR3 loop: CASSRVWAGNTDTQYF. As DNA, the CDR3 is TGTGCCAGCAGCCGTGTGTGGGCGGGGAACACAGATACGCAGTATTTT.

CDR3 in amino acids: CAGNDRTNSPLHF. CDR3 nucleotides: TGTGCCGGGAACGACAGGACCAATTCACCCCTCCACTTT. The chain uses TRBV10-3 and TRBJ1-6; tentatively, D is TRBD1 (6 bases). The CDR3 consists of 13 residues. The V gene's germline CDR1 is ENHRY and CDR2 SYGVKD. V lost 11 bases to trimming and J lost 7 bases, with 15 bases between them.

The V and J genes are TRBV12-5 and TRBJ2-1; 8 bases line up with TRBD1. This CDR3 is 15 amino acids long. Trimming cost V 1 base and J 3 bases; bases outside gene matches: 2. CDR1 is LGHNT, CDR2 FRNRAP, per germline. CDR3 DNA: TGTGCTAGTGGTTTGGGACAGGGGCACTACAATGAGCAGTTCTTC. This codes for CASGLGQGHYNEQFF.

The rearrangement uses TRBV4-2 and TRBJ2-1; 8 bases line up with TRBD2. The ends lost 0 bases at V and 1 base at J; junction bases unmatched: 8. The CDR3 covers 18 residues. The germline V gene has CDR1 LGHNA and CDR2 YNFKEQ. The CDR3 DNA reads TGTGCCAGCAGCCAAGATCGGTGGAGCGGGAGATCCTACAATGAGCAGTTCTTC. Protein sequence: CASSQDRWSGRSYNEQFF.

This chain connects TRBV15 to TRBJ2-1, with 13 bases identical to TRBD2. Germline lookup yields CDR1 LNHNV and CDR2 YYDKDF (reference sequence). The CDR3 length is 16 residues. V trimming: 4 bases; J trimming: 8 bases; junction bases outside the gene matches: 8. The CDR3 reads CATSIRLAGGIDEQFF. The CDR3 coding sequence is TGTGCCACCAGCATTAGACTAGCGGGAGGAATCGATGAGCAGTTCTTC.